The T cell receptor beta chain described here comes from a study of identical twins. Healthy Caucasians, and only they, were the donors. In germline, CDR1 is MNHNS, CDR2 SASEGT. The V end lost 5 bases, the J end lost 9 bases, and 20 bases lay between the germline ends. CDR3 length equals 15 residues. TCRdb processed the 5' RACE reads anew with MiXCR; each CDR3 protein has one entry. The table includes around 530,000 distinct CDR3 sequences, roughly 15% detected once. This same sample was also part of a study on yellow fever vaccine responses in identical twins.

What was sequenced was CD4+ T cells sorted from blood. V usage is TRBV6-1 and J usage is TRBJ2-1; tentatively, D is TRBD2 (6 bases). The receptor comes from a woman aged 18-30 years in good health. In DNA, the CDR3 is TGTGCCAGCAGTCCCCGGGAGTCGGGCACCATTGAGCAGTTCTTC. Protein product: CASSPRESGTIEQFF.